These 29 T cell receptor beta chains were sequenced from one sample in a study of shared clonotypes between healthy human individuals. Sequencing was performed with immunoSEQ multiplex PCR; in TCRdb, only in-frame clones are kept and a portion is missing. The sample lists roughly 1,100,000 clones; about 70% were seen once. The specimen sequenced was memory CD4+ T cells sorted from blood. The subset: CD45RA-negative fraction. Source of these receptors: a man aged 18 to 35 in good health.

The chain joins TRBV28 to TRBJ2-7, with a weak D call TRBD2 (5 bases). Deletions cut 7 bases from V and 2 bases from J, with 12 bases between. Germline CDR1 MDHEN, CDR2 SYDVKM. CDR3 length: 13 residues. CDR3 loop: CASTPYGAYEQYF. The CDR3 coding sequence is TGTGCCAGCACTCCCTACGGGGCCTACGAGCAGTACTTC.

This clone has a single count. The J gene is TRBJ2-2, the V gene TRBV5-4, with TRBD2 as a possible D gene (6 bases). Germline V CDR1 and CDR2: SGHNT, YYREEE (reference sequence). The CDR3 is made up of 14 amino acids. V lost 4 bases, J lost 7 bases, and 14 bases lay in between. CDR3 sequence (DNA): TGTGCCAGCAGCGCCGGGGGTCGGGACGGGGAGCTGTTTTTT. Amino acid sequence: CASSAGGRDGELFF.

The DNA for the CDR3 is TGTGCCAGCAGACTAGCGGGGGCCGGGGAGCTGTTTTTT. Protein: CASRLAGAGELFF. The chain has TRBV14 and TRBJ2-2; 11 bases align to TRBD2. The CDR3 extends over 13 amino acids. The V segment lost 6 bases and the J segment 6 bases; nucleotides outside the gene matches: 0. In germline, CDR1 is SGHDN, CDR2 FVKESK.

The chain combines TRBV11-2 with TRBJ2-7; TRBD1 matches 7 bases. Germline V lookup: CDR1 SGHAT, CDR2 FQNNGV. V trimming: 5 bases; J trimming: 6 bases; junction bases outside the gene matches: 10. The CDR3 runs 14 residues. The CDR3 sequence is CASSKDRVWGEQYF. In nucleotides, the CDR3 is TGTGCCAGCAGCAAAGACAGGGTATGGGGCGAGCAGTACTTC.

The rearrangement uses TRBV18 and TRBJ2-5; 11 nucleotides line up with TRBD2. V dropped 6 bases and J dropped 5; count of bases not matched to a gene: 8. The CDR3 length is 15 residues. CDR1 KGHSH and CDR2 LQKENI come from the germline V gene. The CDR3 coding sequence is TGTGCCAGCTCCCCGAATAGCGGGAGGGCCGAGACCCAGTACTTC. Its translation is CASSPNSGRAETQYF.

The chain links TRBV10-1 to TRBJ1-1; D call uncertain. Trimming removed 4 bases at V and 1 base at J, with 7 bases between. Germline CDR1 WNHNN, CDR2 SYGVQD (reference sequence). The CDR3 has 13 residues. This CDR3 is CASSAQSNTEAFF. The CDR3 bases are TGCGCCAGCAGTGCACAGTCGAACACTGAAGCTTTCTTT.

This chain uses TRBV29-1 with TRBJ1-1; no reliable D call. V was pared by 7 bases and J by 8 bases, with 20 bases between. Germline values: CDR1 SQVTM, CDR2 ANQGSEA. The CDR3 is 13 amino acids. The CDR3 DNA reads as TGCAGCGCCAACCCCACGACGGGCCCGGAAGCTTTCTTT. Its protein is CSANPTTGPEAFF.

For the CDR3, the DNA is TGTGCCTGGACCTCGGGGGGGAGCAGCAATCAGCCCCAGCATTTT. Translated, it gives CAWTSGGSSNQPQHF. The chain is built from TRBV30 and TRBJ1-5; a weak D match, TRBD1 (5 bases). V was pared by 4 bases and J by 1 base, with 14 bases between. CDR3 length: 15 amino acids. Germline CDR1 reads GTSNPN; CDR2 reads SVGIG (reference sequence).

Here the CDR3 DNA reads TGTGCCAGCAGCTCCCTGAGGGGGCCCCTTTACGAGCAGTACTTC. Its translation: CASSSLRGPLYEQYF. The chain is built from TRBV11-2 and TRBJ2-7; 7 bases match TRBD1. Trimming took 4 bases from V and 4 from J; bases not matched to a gene: 10. This CDR3 has 15 residues. From germline, CDR1 is SGHAT and CDR2 FQNNGV.

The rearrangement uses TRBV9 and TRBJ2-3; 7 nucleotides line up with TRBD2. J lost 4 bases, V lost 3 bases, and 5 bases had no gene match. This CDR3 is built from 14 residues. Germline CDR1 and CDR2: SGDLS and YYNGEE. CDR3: CASSAGTTPDTQYF. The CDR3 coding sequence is TGTGCCAGCAGCGCGGGGACTACTCCAGATACGCAGTATTTT. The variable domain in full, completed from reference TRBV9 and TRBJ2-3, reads DSGVTQTPKHLITATGQRVTLRCSPRSGDLSVYWYQQSLDQGLQFLIQYYNGEERAKGNILERFSAQQFPDLHSELNLSSLELGDSALYFCASSAGTTPDTQYFGPGTRLTVL.

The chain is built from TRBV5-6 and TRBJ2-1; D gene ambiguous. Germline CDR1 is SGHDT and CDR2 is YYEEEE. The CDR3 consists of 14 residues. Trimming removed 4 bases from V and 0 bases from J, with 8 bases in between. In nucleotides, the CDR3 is TGTGCCAGCAGCACCCTGAGCTCCTACAATGAGCAGTTCTTC. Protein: CASSTLSSYNEQFF.

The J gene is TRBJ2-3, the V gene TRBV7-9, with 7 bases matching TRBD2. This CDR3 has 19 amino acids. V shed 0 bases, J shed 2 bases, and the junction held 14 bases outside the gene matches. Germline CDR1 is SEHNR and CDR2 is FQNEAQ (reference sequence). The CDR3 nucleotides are TGTGCCAGCAGCTTAGCGAGGACAACAGGCCTAGCGGCCACAGATACGCAGTATTTT. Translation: CASSLARTTGLAATDTQYF.

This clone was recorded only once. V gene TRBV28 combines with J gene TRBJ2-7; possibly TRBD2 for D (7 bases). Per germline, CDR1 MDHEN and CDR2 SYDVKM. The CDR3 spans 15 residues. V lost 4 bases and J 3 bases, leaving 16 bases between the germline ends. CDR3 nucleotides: TGTGCCAGCAGTTCGGGGGGCCCTAACTTCTACGAGCAGTACTTC. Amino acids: CASSSGGPNFYEQYF.

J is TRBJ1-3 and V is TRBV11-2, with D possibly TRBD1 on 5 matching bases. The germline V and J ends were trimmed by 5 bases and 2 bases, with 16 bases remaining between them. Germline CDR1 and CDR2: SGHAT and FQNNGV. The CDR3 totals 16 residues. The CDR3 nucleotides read TGTGCCAGCAGCCAGGGAGGGCCCAGGGCTGGAAACACCATATATTTT. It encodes CASSQGGPRAGNTIYF.

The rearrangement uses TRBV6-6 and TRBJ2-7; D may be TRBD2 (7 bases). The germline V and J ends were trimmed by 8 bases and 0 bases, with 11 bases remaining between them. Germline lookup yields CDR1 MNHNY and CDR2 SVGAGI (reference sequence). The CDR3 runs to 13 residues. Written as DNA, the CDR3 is TGTGCCAGCCGCGGGGGCCTCTCCTACGAGCAGTACTTC. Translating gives CASRGGLSYEQYF.

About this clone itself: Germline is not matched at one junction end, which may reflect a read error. CDR3 residues: CASRFDGGTTGELFF. CDR3 coding DNA: TGCGCCAGCCGCTTCGATGGGGGAACCACCGGGGAGCTGTTTTTT. The chain has TRBV5-1 and TRBJ2-2, with D perhaps being TRBD1 or TRBD2 (5 bases each). This CDR3 has 15 residues. CDR1 SGHRS and CDR2 YFSETQ come from the germline V gene.

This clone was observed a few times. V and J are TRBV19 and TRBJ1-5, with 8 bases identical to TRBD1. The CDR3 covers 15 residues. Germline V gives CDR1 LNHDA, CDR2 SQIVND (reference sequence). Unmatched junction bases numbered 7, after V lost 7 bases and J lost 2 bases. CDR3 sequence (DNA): TGTGCCAGTACCGACGGACAGGGAGGCAATCAGCCCCAGCATTTT. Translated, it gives CASTDGQGGNQPQHF.

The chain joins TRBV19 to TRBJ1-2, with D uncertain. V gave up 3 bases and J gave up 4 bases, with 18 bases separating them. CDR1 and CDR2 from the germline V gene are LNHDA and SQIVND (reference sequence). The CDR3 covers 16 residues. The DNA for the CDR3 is TGTGCCAGTAGTATTGATCGGCACCCGATTACCTATGGCTACACCTTC. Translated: CASSIDRHPITYGYTF.

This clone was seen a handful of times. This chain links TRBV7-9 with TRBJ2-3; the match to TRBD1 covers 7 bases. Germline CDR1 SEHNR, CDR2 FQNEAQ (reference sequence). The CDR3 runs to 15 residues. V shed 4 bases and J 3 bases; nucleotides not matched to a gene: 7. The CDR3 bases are TGTGCCAGCAGCTCGACAGGGAAAGGGACAGATACGCAGTATTTT. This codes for CASSSTGKGTDTQYF.

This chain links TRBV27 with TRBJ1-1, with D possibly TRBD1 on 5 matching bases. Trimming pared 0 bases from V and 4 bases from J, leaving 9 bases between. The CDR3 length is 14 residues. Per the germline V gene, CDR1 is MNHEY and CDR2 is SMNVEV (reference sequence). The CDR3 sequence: CASSLSGVVTEAFF. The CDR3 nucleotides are TGTGCCAGCAGTTTATCGGGGGTGGTCACTGAAGCTTTCTTT.

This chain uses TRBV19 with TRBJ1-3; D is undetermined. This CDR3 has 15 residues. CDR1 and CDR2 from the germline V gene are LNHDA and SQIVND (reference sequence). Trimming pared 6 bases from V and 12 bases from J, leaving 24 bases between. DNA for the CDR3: TGTGCCAGTAGCCCCCACCCGCCCCAGCTTGCCGGCATATATTTT. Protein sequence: CASSPHPPQLAGIYF.

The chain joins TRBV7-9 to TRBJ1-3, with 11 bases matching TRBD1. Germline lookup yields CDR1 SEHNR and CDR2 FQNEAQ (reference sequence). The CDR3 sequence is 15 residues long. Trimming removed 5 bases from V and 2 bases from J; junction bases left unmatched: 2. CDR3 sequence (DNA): TGTGCCAGCAGCGGGGGACAGGGGGCTGGAAACACCATATATTTT. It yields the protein CASSGGQGAGNTIYF. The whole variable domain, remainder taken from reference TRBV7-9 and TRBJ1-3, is DTGVSQNPRHKITKRGQNVTFRCDPISEHNRLYWYRQTLGQGPEFLTYFQNEAQLEKSRLLSDRFSAERPKGSFSTLEIQRTEQGDSAMYLCASSGGQGAGNTIYFGEGSWLTVV.

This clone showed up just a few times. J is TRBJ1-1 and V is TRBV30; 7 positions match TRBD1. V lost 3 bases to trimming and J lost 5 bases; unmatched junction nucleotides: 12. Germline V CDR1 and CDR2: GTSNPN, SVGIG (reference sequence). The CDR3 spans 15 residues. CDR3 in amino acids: CAWRGRQGKHTEAFF. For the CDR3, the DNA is TGTGCCTGGAGGGGAAGACAGGGAAAGCATACTGAAGCTTTCTTT.

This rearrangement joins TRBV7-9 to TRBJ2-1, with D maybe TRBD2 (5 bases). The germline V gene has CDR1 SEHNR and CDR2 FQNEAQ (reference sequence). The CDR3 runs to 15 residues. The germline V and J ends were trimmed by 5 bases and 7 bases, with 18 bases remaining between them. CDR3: CASSTGLGEGNEQFF. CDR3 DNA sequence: TGTGCCAGCAGCACCGGACTGGGCGAAGGGAATGAGCAGTTCTTC.

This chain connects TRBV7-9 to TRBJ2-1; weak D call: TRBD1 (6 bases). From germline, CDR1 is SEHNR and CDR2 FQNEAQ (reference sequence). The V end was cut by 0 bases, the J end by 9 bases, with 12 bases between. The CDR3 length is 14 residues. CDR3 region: CASSLAFIGGEQFF. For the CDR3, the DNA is TGTGCCAGCAGCTTAGCTTTTATAGGGGGTGAGCAGTTCTTC.

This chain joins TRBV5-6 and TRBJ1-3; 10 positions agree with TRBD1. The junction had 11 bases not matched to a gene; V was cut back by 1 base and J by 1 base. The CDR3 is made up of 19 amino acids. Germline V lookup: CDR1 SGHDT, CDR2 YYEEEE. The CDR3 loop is CASSLSGDRGFRSGNTIYF. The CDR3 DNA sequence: TGTGCCAGCAGCTTGAGCGGGGACAGGGGATTCAGATCTGGAAACACCATATATTTT.

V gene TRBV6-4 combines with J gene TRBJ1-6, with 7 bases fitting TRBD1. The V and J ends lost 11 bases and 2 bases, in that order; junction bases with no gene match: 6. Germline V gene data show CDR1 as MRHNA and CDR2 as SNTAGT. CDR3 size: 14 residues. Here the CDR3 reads CACAGGPYNSPLHF. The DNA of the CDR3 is TGTGCCTGCGCAGGGGGGCCCTATAATTCACCCCTCCACTTT.

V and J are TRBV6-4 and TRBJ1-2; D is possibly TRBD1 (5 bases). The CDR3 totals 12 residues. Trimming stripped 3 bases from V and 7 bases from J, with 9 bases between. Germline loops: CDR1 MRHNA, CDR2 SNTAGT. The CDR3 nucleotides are TGTGCCAGCAGTGAGGGAAGGGGTGGCTACACCTTC. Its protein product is CASSEGRGGYTF.

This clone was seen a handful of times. CDR3 in amino acids: CASERQAATEAFF. Written as DNA, the CDR3 is TGTGCCAGCGAGCGACAGGCGGCCACTGAAGCTTTCTTT. This chain links TRBV2 with TRBJ1-1, with TRBD1 as a possible D gene (6 bases). Trimming took 8 bases from V and 4 from J, leaving 14 bases between them. The CDR3 extends over 13 amino acids. From germline, CDR1 is SNHLY and CDR2 FYNNEI.